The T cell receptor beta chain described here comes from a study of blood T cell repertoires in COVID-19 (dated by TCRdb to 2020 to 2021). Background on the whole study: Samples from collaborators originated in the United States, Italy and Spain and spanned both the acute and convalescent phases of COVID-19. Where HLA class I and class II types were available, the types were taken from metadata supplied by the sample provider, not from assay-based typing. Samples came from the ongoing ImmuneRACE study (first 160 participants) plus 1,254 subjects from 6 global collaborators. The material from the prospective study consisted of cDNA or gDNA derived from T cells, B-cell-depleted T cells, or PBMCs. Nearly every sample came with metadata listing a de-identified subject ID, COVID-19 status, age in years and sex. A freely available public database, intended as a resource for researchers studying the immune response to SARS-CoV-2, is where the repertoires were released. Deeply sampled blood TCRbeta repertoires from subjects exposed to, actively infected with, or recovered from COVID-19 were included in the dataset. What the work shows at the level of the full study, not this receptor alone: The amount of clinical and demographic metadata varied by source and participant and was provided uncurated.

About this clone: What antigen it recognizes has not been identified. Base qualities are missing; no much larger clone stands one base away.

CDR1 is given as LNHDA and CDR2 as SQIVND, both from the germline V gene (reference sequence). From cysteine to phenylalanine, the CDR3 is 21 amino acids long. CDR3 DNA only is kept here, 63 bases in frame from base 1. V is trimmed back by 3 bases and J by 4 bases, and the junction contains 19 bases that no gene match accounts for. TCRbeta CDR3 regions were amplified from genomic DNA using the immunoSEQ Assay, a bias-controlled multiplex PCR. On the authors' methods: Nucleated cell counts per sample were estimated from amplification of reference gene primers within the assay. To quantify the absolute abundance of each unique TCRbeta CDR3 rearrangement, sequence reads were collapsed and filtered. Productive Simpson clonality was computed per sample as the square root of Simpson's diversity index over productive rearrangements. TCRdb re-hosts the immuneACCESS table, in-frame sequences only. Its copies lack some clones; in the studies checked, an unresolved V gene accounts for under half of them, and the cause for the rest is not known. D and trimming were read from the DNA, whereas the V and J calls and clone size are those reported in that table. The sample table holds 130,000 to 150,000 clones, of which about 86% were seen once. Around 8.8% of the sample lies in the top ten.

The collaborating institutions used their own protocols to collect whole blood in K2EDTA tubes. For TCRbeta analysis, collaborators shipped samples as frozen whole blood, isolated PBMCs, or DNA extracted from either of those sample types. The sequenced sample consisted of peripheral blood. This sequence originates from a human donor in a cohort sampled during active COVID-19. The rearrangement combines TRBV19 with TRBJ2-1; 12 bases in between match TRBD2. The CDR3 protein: CASSMKRGLAGTHTHYNEQFF. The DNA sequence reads TGTGCCAGTAGTATGAAACGGGGACTAGCGGGTACTCATACTCATTACAATGAGCAGTTCTTC.